This TCR beta chain stems from a study of T cell responses to AZD1222 COVID-19 vaccine. Findings of the study overall: At baseline, just a handful of AZD1222 recipients tested seropositive. Regions left unmutated in variants are reportedly the target of nearly half of spike-specific TCRs. Repertoire collection took place solely once the T cell response had peaked. Dominant CD4 TCR responses targeted spike regions 160-218 and 743-854.

CDR3 length: 13 residues. V was shortened by 10 bases and J by 6 bases, with 13 bases between the two germline ends. Turning to this clone: Its antigen is not known.

The data were produced by immunoSEQ multiplex PCR, yet TCRdb's version contains in-frame clones alone and is incomplete. The sample has 100,000 to 150,000 clones, roughly 86% seen once. The chain carries TRBV12-3 or TRBV12-4 and TRBJ1-6; maybe TRBD1 (5 bases). This receptor was obtained from an adult in good health. Sample: peripheral blood, taken on day 0 of AZD1222 vaccination. CDR3 sequence reads: CATGGGVNSPLHF. The CDR3 nucleotides are TGTGCCACCGGGGGGGGAGTTAATTCACCCCTCCACTTT.